This TCR beta chain is from a study of cytomegalovirus exposure and HLA in healthy donors. PCR involved 60 Vbeta and 13 Jbeta primers. This table comes from immunoSEQ multiplex PCR, and its TCRdb copy is limited to in-frame clones, with some not included. The data hold about 130,000 clones, with over 60% observed a single time. Trimming at V came to 1 base and at J to 3 bases, leaving 1 base not matched to a gene. The CDR3 consists of 14 residues. CDR1 and CDR2 (germline): SGHVS, FQNEAQ. This clone was counted a few times. No antigen is known for it. Overall study results and limits: A later analysis by the authors found several of the most significant clusters apparently linked to common viral pathogens.

The sequenced sample consisted of PBMCs. The sequence came from a human donor in good health. The chain has TRBV7-8 and TRBJ2-7; 9 bases agree with TRBD2. CDR3 amino acids: CASSLGGGVYEQYF. CDR3 nucleotides: TGTGCCAGCAGCTTAGGCGGGGGGGTCTACGAGCAGTACTTC.